The clone carrying this T cell receptor (beta chain) was seen ten or more times. What it binds is unknown. Patients with uncontrolled infections, other autoimmune diseases, pregnancy or lactation were excluded. RNA transcripts were the template for amplifying TCR beta CDR3 regions. Carried out on the TCR CDR3, a first-round RT-PCR used the HTBI primer set. TCRdb re-analysed the multiplex PCR reads in MiXCR, keeping a single row per CDR3 protein. This table has a few hundred thousand distinct CDR3 sequences, under 25% appearing once. This sample was included in a study of T cells in Graves' hyperthyroidism and ophthalmopathy. Study-level findings and limits: Progression to ophthalmopathy was predicted a median of about 6.6 months early. Most clonotypes expanded in thyroid above 0.001 were likewise present in blood.

Looked up from germline, CDR1 is MDHEN and CDR2 is SYDVKM. V lost 3 bases and J lost 4; bases outside the gene matches: 19. CDR3 size: 19 residues. What was sequenced was blood. This rearrangement joins TRBV28 to TRBJ2-5; 8 bases agree with TRBD2. The clonotype comes from an older woman with Graves' ophthalmopathy. The DNA for the CDR3 is TGTGCCAGCAGTTTCAGCGCCCTAGATAGGCGGGAGGCCCGAGAGACCCAGTACTTC. It yields the protein CASSFSALDRREARETQYF.